The T cell receptor beta chain under discussion was sequenced for a study of T-cell reconstitution after alpha-beta-depleted transplantation in children (dated by TCRdb to about 2016). Turning to the overall study: The study quantitatively tracked T-cell immune reconstitution after TCRalphabeta/CD19-depleted allogeneic hematopoietic cell transplantation in children using TCR repertoire profiling. Overall study outcomes, separate from this receptor: The frequencies of hyperexpanded clones fell over the following months, and after one year, T-cell counts and TCRbeta diversity were mostly attributed to newly produced T cells. Apparently early alphabetaT-cell count recovery about two months after transplant reportedly relied on only several hundred rapidly expanded clones derived from non-depleted graft cells. In some patients, the high TCRbeta diversity seen at day 60 was put down to recipient T cells and intrathymic progenitors that had survived conditioning.

This clonotype was observed at least ten times. Its recognized antigen is unknown. Per-base qualities were not stored, and no clone one base away is much larger. The time point tag for this specimen amounts to: day 60 (about 2 months) after transplantation. The label giving this sample's treatment or condition can be read as: allogeneic hematopoietic cell transplantation with graft depleted of TCRalphabeta T cells and CD19 B cells. The transplant recipients were children given TCRalphabeta/CD19-depleted allogeneic hematopoietic cell grafts. The library was obtained by PCR. These reads were obtained on an Illumina HiSeq 2500. TCR library preparation used molecular barcoding, with unique molecular identifiers applied to normalize quantification of the TCRbeta repertoire. In TCRdb, the public reads were trimmed at Q25 with fastp and aligned with MiXCR, with productive beta chains retained. Under each unique CDR3 protein, matching rows form one entry showing the most common genes and DNA. Recorded for this sample are roughly 52,000 distinct CDR3 sequences; 5.8% of them occurred a single time. The ten top clones hold roughly 31% of the sample.

The CDR3, cysteine through phenylalanine, is 15 amino acids long. Left in the record is the CDR3 DNA by itself, 45 bases read in frame from the first base. V is pared back by 7 bases and J by 0 bases, with 19 bases lying between the germline termini. Based on the germline V gene (reference sequence), the CDR1 and CDR2 sequences are DFQATT and SNEGSKA. The clonotype was recovered from a female patient between 2 and 15 years old who had a stem cell transplant for aplastic anemia, so the T cells may come from the graft donor. The input for sequencing was PBMCs, mostly from graft donor cells, taken 60 days after TCRalphabeta/CD19-depleted stem cell transplant. The V and J genes are TRBV20-1 and TRBJ2-7; too little of a D gene remains to name it. The DNA sequence is given as TGCAGTGTGGCGTCTGGATATACGGGCTCCTACGAGCAGTACTTC. This translates into CSVASGYTGSYEQYF.